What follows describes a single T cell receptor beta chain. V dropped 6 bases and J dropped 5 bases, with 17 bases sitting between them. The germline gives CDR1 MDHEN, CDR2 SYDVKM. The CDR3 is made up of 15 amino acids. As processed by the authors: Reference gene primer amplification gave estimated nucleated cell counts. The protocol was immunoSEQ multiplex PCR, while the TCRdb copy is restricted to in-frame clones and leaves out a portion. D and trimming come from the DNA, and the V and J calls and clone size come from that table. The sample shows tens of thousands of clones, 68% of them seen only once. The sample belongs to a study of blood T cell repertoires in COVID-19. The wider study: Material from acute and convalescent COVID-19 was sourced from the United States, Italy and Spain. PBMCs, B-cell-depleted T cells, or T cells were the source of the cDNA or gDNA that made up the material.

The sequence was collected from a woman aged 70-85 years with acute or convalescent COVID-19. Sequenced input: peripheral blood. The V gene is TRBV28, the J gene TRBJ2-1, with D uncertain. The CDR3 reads CASRGWAEYDNEQFF. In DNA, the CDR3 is TGTGCCAGCAGGGGCTGGGCTGAGTACGACAATGAGCAGTTCTTC.